This TCR beta chain was captured in a study of cytomegalovirus exposure and HLA in healthy donors. V lost 0 bases and J lost 3; bases outside the gene matches: 5. Germline CDR1 reads SGHVS; CDR2 reads FQNEAQ. This CDR3 is built from 15 residues. It was with 60 Vbeta and 13 Jbeta primers that the PCR ran. Repertoires were generated with immunoSEQ multiplex PCR, while TCRdb's copy carries only in-frame clones and drops some. This sample has 200,000 to 250,000 clones, with approximately 90% found just once. The specimen was PBMCs. The genes are TRBV7-8 and TRBJ2-7, with 7 bases matching TRBD2. The TCR was taken from a woman aged 18-29 years in good health and CMV-seronegative. CDR3: CASSLAFGTIYEQYF. CDR3 nucleotide sequence: TGTGCCAGCAGCTTAGCGTTTGGGACTATCTACGAGCAGTACTTC.